What follows are 14 T cell receptor beta chains derived from one specimen sequenced in a study of shared clonotypes between healthy human individuals. Profiling relied on immunoSEQ multiplex PCR, and the TCRdb table lists in-frame clones only, not all of them. Of 450,000 to 500,000 clones listed, about 82% are singletons. Sequencing was carried out using PBMCs. Receptor source: a woman aged 40 to 50 in good health. Some clones in this sample may be carry-over from other donors' samples.

The rearrangement links TRBV5-1 to TRBJ2-5; 10 bases are a match to TRBD2. Germline CDR1 is SGHRS and CDR2 is YFSETQ. V shed 0 bases, J shed 1 base, and the junction held 6 bases outside the gene matches. The length of the CDR3 is 17 residues. The CDR3 sequence: CASSLAVAGGPQETQYF. Written as DNA, the CDR3 is TGCGCCAGCAGCTTGGCCGTAGCGGGAGGCCCCCAAGAGACCCAGTACTTC. Full variable domain (missing parts from reference TRBV5-1 and TRBJ2-5): KAGVTQTPRYLIKTRGQQVTLSCSPISGHRSVSWYQQTPGQGLQFLFEYFSETQRNKGNFPGRFSGRQFSNSRSEMNVSTLELGDSALYLCASSLAVAGGPQETQYFGPGTRLLVL.

Remarks on this clone: The same CDR3 arises from other DNA sequences in this sample as well. The chain has TRBV19 and TRBJ2-5, with 7 bases that match TRBD2. After removal of 4 bases from V and 3 bases from J, the junction contained 2 bases not matched to a gene. Germline values: CDR1 LNHDA, CDR2 SQIVND (reference sequence). CDR3 size: 13 residues. The DNA of the CDR3 is TGTGCCAGTAGTAGGGGGAGGGAAGAGACCCAGTACTTC. This gives the protein CASSRGREETQYF.

The chain joins TRBV28 to TRBJ1-1; 9 bases match TRBD1. The trim removed 7 bases at V and 4 bases at J, leaving 7 bases unmatched. Germline assignment: CDR1 MDHEN and CDR2 SYDVKM. This CDR3 contains 14 residues. CDR3 sequence reads: CASNWGQGFTEAFF. The CDR3 DNA reads TGTGCCAGCAACTGGGGACAGGGCTTCACTGAAGCTTTCTTT.

This clone occurred a few times. The chain carries TRBV7-2 and TRBJ2-6; unclear D gene. Germline V gene data show CDR1 as SGHTA and CDR2 as FQGNSA. The CDR3 has 17 residues. The V end was cut by 3 bases, the J end by 4 bases, with 16 bases between. DNA for the CDR3: TGTGCCAGCAGCTTGCCACGACGGGCTCGCGGGGCCAACGTCCTGACTTTC. It specifies CASSLPRRARGANVLTF.

The rearrangement links TRBV7-9 to TRBJ2-7; D remains ambiguous. Trimming took off 5 bases at V and 2 bases at J, with 10 bases between the two ends. Per germline, CDR1 SEHNR and CDR2 FQNEAQ (reference sequence). This CDR3 spans 13 amino acids. CDR3 amino acids: CASSRLPTYEQYF. The CDR3 DNA follows: TGTGCCAGCAGCCGCCTGCCAACCTACGAGCAGTACTTC.

Details on this clone: This may come from a read error, since a much larger clone is one base off. The chain couples TRBV6-6 to TRBJ1-2; D is undetermined. Trimming stripped 5 bases from V and 6 bases from J, with 10 bases between. The CDR3 is 12 amino acids. Looked up from germline, CDR1 is MNHNY and CDR2 is SVGAGI (reference sequence). The CDR3, as DNA: TGTGCCAGCAGTGACCCTCCACATGGCTACACCTTC. This encodes CASSDPPHGYTF.

CDR3 region: CASSLAGRFSEKLFF. The CDR3 nucleotides read TGTGCCAGCAGTTTAGCAGGGCGGTTTAGTGAAAAACTGTTTTTT. The gene calls are TRBV28 and TRBJ1-4; TRBD1 is a possible D gene (5 bases). The ends were cut back, 2 bases at V and 7 bases at J, with 14 bases in the middle. The CDR3 is 15 amino acids. Germline CDR1 and CDR2: MDHEN and SYDVKM.

Comments on this clone: This sample also contains other DNA sequences that code for the same CDR3. This sequence joins TRBV18 and TRBJ2-5; D gene uncertain. Germline V lookup: CDR1 KGHSH, CDR2 LQKENI. This CDR3 comprises 13 residues. V lost 0 bases and J 4 bases, leaving 6 bases between the germline ends. This CDR3 reads CASSPPGRETQYF. The CDR3 DNA sequence: TGTGCCAGCTCACCACCCGGTCGAGAGACCCAGTACTTC. Full variable domain (remainder filled in from reference TRBV18 and TRBJ2-5): NAGVMQNPRHLVRRRGQEARLRCSPMKGHSHVYWYRQLPEEGLKFMVYLQKENIIDESGMPKERFSAEFPKEGPSILRIQQVVRGDSAAYFCASSPPGRETQYFGPGTRLLVL.

This clone was observed a few times. The V gene is TRBV5-6, the J gene TRBJ2-1; 10 positions agree with TRBD2. V dropped 1 base and J dropped 13; count of bases not matched to a gene: 20. CDR1 and CDR2 from the germline V gene are SGHDT and YYEEEE. The CDR3 totals 18 residues. The chain's CDR3 is CASSLPALGSGRPAVQFF. As DNA, the CDR3 is TGTGCCAGCAGCTTGCCCGCCCTGGGTAGCGGGAGGCCGGCAGTTCAGTTCTTC.

The chain uses TRBV9 and TRBJ2-3; D uncertain. The CDR3 spans 15 residues. Trimming stripped 3 bases from V and 1 base from J, with 12 bases between. The germline V gene encodes CDR1 SGDLS and CDR2 YYNGEE. The CDR3 spells CASSAMRQGTDTQYF. CDR3 coding DNA: TGTGCCAGCAGCGCCATGCGGCAGGGCACAGATACGCAGTATTTT. Looking up the rest from reference TRBV9 and TRBJ2-3 gives the full variable domain: DSGVTQTPKHLITATGQRVTLRCSPRSGDLSVYWYQQSLDQGLQFLIQYYNGEERAKGNILERFSAQQFPDLHSELNLSSLELGDSALYFCASSAMRQGTDTQYFGPGTRLTVL.

Comments on this clone: A read error may produce the germline difference seen at one junction end. The same CDR3 arises from other DNA sequences in this sample as well. CDR3 region: CASQLTDWTEAFF. For the CDR3, the DNA is TGCGCCAGCCAGTTGACAGATTGGACTGAAGCTTTCTTT. The chain has TRBV25-1 and TRBJ1-1, with D possibly being TRBD1 (5 bases). The CDR3 extends over 13 amino acids. The germline V gene has CDR1 MGHDK and CDR2 SYGVNS.

This chain connects TRBV2 to TRBJ1-3; no firm D call. CDR1 and CDR2 from the germline V gene are SNHLY and FYNNEI. V was pared by 5 bases and J by 0 bases, with 14 bases between. CDR3 size: 16 residues. The CDR3 coding sequence is TGTGCCAGCAGTTTACAGAGAAGTAGCTCTGGAAACACCATATATTTT. This translates into CASSLQRSSSGNTIYF.

The V call is TRBV7-3, the J call TRBJ2-1, with 10 bases identical to TRBD2. The germline V gene encodes CDR1 SGHTA and CDR2 FQGTGA. V lost 4 bases, J lost 10 bases, and 16 bases stayed unmatched. This CDR3 has 17 residues. The CDR3: CASSSGPSSGGRPEQFF. In DNA form, the CDR3 reads TGTGCCAGCAGCTCCGGACCCTCTAGCGGGGGCCGACCGGAGCAGTTCTTC.

A word on this clone: The junction shows a germline mismatch at one end, possibly a read error. The rearrangement uses TRBV2 and TRBJ1-1; no reliable D call. Germline V gene data show CDR1 as SNHLY and CDR2 as FYNNEI. This CDR3 is built from 11 residues. This CDR3 reads CASREDLKAFF. CDR3 DNA: TGTGCCAGCAGGGAAGATCTGAAAGCTTTCTTT.